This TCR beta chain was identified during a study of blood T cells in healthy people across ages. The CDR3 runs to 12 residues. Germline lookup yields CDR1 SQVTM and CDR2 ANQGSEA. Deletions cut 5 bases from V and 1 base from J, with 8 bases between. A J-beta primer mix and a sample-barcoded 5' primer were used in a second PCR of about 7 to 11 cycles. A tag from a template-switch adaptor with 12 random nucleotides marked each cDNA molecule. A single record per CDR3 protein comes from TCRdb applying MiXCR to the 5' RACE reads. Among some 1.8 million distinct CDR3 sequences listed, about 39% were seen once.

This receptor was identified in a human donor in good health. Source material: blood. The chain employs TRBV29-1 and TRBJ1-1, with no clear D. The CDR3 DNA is TGCAGCGTTCAACACTGGAACACTGAAGCTTTCTTT. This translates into CSVQHWNTEAFF.